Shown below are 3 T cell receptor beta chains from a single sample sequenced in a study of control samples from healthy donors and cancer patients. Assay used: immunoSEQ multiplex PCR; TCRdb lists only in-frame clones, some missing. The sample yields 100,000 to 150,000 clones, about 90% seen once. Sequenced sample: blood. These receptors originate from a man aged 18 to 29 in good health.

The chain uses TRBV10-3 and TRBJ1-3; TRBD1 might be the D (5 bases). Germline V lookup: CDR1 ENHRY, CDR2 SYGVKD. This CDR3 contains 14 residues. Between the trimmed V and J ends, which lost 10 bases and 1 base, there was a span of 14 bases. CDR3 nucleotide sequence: TGTGCCACCAGGCGGGACCTATCTGGAAACACCATATATTTT. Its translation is CATRRDLSGNTIYF.

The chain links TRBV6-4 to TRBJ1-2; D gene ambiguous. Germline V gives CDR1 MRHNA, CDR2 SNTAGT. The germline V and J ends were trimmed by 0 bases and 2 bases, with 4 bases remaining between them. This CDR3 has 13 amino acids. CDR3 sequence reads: CASSDSSNYGYTF. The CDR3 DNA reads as TGTGCCAGCAGTGACTCGTCAAACTATGGCTACACCTTC.

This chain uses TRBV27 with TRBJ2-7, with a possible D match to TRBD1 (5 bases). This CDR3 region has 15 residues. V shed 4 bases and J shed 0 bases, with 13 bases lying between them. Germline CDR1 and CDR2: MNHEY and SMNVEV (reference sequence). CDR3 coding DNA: TGTGCCAGCAGTTCTCTAGGGGTTAACTCCTACGAGCAGTACTTC. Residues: CASSSLGVNSYEQYF.